Listed below are T cell receptor beta chains from one sample, sequenced in a study of T-cell reconstitution after alpha-beta-depleted transplantation in children. MiXCR was run by TCRdb on the PCR reads, yielding one entry per CDR3 protein. The repertoire holds around 530,000 distinct CDR3 sequences, with approximately 32% as singletons. Sequences were derived from PBMCs from the stem cell graft donor, sampled from the stem cell graft. The receptors derive from a human donor who donated a stem cell graft to a child with aplastic anemia. CDR3s include the opening cysteine and the closing phenylalanine or tryptophan. The D gene is left open where the match is weak. Size values are once, few and many counts, or a class for expanded clones, and some rows have none.

clone size	V gene	D gene	J gene	CDR3 DNA	CDR3 protein
.	TRBV9	TRBD2	TRBJ2-3	TGTGCCAGCAGCGTATTAAGCGGGAGGGCCGCAGATACGCAGTATTTT	CASSVLSGRAADTQYF
.	TRBV5-5	.	TRBJ2-2	TGTGCCAGCAGCTCGTGGACAGTCAACACCGGGGAGCTGTTTTTT	CASSSWTVNTGELFF
.	TRBV7-8	.	TRBJ2-1	TGTGCCAGCAGCTTACTAGCGCTCTACAATGAGCAGTTCTTC	CASSLLALYNEQFF
few	TRBV20-1	TRBD1	TRBJ2-3	TGCAGTGCTCTGACAGGGAGTACAAGCACAGATACGCAGTATTTT	CSALTGSTSTDTQYF
.	TRBV18	.	TRBJ1-2	TGTGCCAGCTCACCGGATCTTCCTAACTATGGCTACACCTTC	CASSPDLPNYGYTF
.	TRBV5-1	TRBD2	TRBJ2-5	TGCGCCAGTAGCTTCACCACGGGAGGCCTCGGTCGGGAGACCCAGTACTTC	CASSFTTGGLGRETQYF
few	TRBV6-2/TRBV6-3	.	TRBJ2-4	TGTGCCAGCAGAGTGGCATTCGGGAGAAACATTCAGTACTTC	CASRVAFGRNIQYF
.	TRBV4-3	.	TRBJ1-2	TGCGCCAGCAGCCAAGAAAGCACGGTTAACTATGGCTACACCTTC	CASSQESTVNYGYTF
few	TRBV6-6	TRBD2	TRBJ2-7	TGTGCCAGCAGTTGGACTAGGTCCTACGAGCAGTACTTC	CASSWTRSYEQYF
once	TRBV19	.	TRBJ2-3	TGTGCCAGTAGTCAGATCCGGGACGCCCCTAAGGATACGCAGTATTTT	CASSQIRDAPKDTQYF
few	TRBV12-3/TRBV12-4	.	TRBJ2-1	TGTGCCAGCAGTTTAGCCCCTAGGTCCCCTCAGCTGTTCTTC	CASSLAPRSPQLFF
.	TRBV28	.	TRBJ2-7	TGTGCCAGCACCCTCGGGGGTGGAGAGCAGTACTTC	CASTLGGGEQYF
.	TRBV29-1	.	TRBJ1-2	TGCAGCGTTGAAGGGCAGCTGCCTAACTATGGCTACACCTTC	CSVEGQLPNYGYTF
.	TRBV20-1	TRBD2	TRBJ2-1	TGCAGTGCTAGGGGTGCAAGCGGGAGGGCCGGGGAGCAGTTCTTC	CSARGASGRAGEQFF
.	TRBV5-1	.	TRBJ1-5	TGCGCCAGCAGCCCCGGGACTCCCGAGAATCAGCCCCAGCATTTT	CASSPGTPENQPQHF
.	TRBV12-3/TRBV12-4	.	TRBJ1-1	TGTGCCAGCAGTTTAGGGTTTGCAGCTTTCTTT	CASSLGFAAFF
.	TRBV6-2/TRBV6-3	.	TRBJ1-5	TGTGCCAGCAGTTACAAGAGGGGCGTAGGCAATCAGCCCCAGCATTTT	CASSYKRGVGNQPQHF
.	TRBV25-1	TRBD2	TRBJ2-3	TGTGCCAGCAGTGAAGCCTTTAGCGGGTCCACAGATACGCAGTATTTT	CASSEAFSGSTDTQYF
few	TRBV20-1	TRBD2	TRBJ2-1	TGCAGTGCTGTGACTAGCGGGAGGGCCTCAGATGAGCAGTTCTTC	CSAVTSGRASDEQFF
few	TRBV20-1	TRBD2	TRBJ2-2	TGCAGTGCTAGAGGGACTAGCGACGCCGGGGAGCTGTTTTTT	CSARGTSDAGELFF
.	TRBV6-1	.	TRBJ1-1	TGTGCCAGCAGTGAAAATCTAGCGACTGAAGCTTTCTTT	CASSENLATEAFF
many	TRBV18	.	TRBJ2-3	TGTGCCAGCTCACCCCAGAGCACAGATACGCAGTATTTT	CASSPQSTDTQYF
many	TRBV10-3	.	TRBJ1-6	TGTGCCACTCGGTGGCAGGATAATTCACCCCTCCACTTT	CATRWQDNSPLHF
.	TRBV6-5	TRBD1	TRBJ2-5	TGTGCCAGCAGTTACTCAGAGACAGGGCTTCAAGAGACCCAGTACTTC	CASSYSETGLQETQYF
.	TRBV2	.	TRBJ1-3	TGTGCCAGCAGCCTAGTGACAGGACCTGGAAACACCATATATTTT	CASSLVTGPGNTIYF
few	TRBV12-3/TRBV12-4	.	TRBJ1-5	TGTGCCAGCAGTTTTATTTTCAATCAGCCCCAGCATTTT	CASSFIFNQPQHF
.	TRBV27	.	TRBJ1-2	TGTGCCAGCAGTTACCTCGGGGGGGACGACTATGGCTACACCTTC	CASSYLGGDDYGYTF
.	TRBV20-1	.	TRBJ1-5	TGCAGTGCTAGAATCTTTGGCATCAATCAGCCCCAGCATTTT	CSARIFGINQPQHF
few	TRBV30	TRBD1	TRBJ1-6	TGTGCCTGGAGGACGACAGGGAATTCACCCCTCCACTTT	CAWRTTGNSPLHF
.	TRBV7-2	.	TRBJ2-7	TGTGCCAGCAGCTCTAGCGAGTCAATCTACGAGCAGTACTTC	CASSSSESIYEQYF
many	TRBV29-1	.	TRBJ2-1	TGCAGCGTTGTTGCTGGCTCCTACAATGAGCAGTTCTTC	CSVVAGSYNEQFF
.	TRBV30	.	TRBJ1-1	TGTGCCTGGAGTGTCACATCGGGATGGACTGAAGCTTTCTTT	CAWSVTSGWTEAFF
.	TRBV24-1	TRBD1	TRBJ1-1	TGTGCCACCAGAGGACAGGGGGCGGACATGAACACTGAAGCTTTCTTT	CATRGQGADMNTEAFF
.	TRBV5-1	.	TRBJ2-5	TGCGCCAGCAGCTTGGGGGCAGCGGAGTCGACCCAGTACTTC	CASSLGAAESTQYF
.	TRBV7-8	TRBD2	TRBJ2-5	TGTGCCAGCAGCTCCCAAAGACTAGCGGGAGTTCTGTACCAAGAGACCCAGTACTTC	CASSSQRLAGVLYQETQYF
.	TRBV20-1	.	TRBJ2-6	TGCAGTGCCACCGGGGGTCTAGTAACTGGGGCCAACGTCCTGACTTTC	CSATGGLVTGANVLTF
many	TRBV5-5	TRBD2	TRBJ2-3	TGTGCCAGCAGCGCGGGGGGGTCCACTGCCACAGATACGCAGTATTTT	CASSAGGSTATDTQYF
.	TRBV5-1	TRBD1	TRBJ1-2	TGCGCCAGCAGCTTGGTGGGACAGATCGGCTATGGCTACACCTTC	CASSLVGQIGYGYTF
.	TRBV5-1	.	TRBJ1-2	TGCGCCAGCAGCTTGGTTGCAGGGACTAACTATGGCTACACCTTC	CASSLVAGTNYGYTF
.	TRBV6-5	TRBD1	TRBJ1-1	TGTGCCAGCAGTTATGGGGACAGGAACACTGAAGCTTTCTTT	CASSYGDRNTEAFF
few	TRBV29-1	.	TRBJ1-1	TGCAGCGTTCGCGGGGTTAGGGACACTGAAGCTTTCTTT	CSVRGVRDTEAFF
few	TRBV12-3/TRBV12-4	.	TRBJ2-1	TGTGCCAGCAGTTTAAAAGGGGGCCCCACGGGGGATGAGCAGTTCTTC	CASSLKGGPTGDEQFF
.	TRBV15	.	TRBJ1-4	TGTGCCGGGGAGGAGGCTCGGGATGAAAAACTGTTTTTT	CAGEEARDEKLFF
.	TRBV5-6	TRBD2	TRBJ2-3	TGTGCCAGCAGCTTGGCCCTAGCGGGACAGTCAAGCACAGATACGCAGTATTTT	CASSLALAGQSSTDTQYF
.	TRBV7-8	.	TRBJ2-5	TGTGCCAGCAGCTTCTCATGGGAAGAGACCCAGTACTTC	CASSFSWEETQYF
few	TRBV28	.	TRBJ2-1	TGTGCCAGCAGCCCGGGCGGCCTCGCGAATGAGCAGTTCTTC	CASSPGGLANEQFF
.	TRBV29-1	.	TRBJ1-1	TGCAGCGTTGACATGGGCCTACAGCGGTCCACTGAAGCTTTCTTT	CSVDMGLQRSTEAFF
.	TRBV4-3	.	TRBJ2-7	TGCGCCAGCAGCCAAGAGCGGGACCCCTCCTACGAGCAGTACTTC	CASSQERDPSYEQYF
once	TRBV12-3/TRBV12-4	TRBD1	TRBJ2-7	TGTGCCAGCAGTTTAGGAAGAGACAGGGCGGTCTACGAGCAGTACTTC	CASSLGRDRAVYEQYF
.	TRBV6-2/TRBV6-3	TRBD2	TRBJ2-1	TGTGCCAGCGACTCCCGACTAGCGGGGGACAATGAGCAGTTCTTC	CASDSRLAGDNEQFF
few	TRBV20-1	.	TRBJ1-2	TGCAGTGCTAGCAGGGGTTACCGGTATGGCTACACCTTC	CSASRGYRYGYTF
.	TRBV20-1	.	TRBJ2-7	TGCAGTGCTAGAGATCGAGGGGTCTCTCCCCTCTACGAGCAGTACTTC	CSARDRGVSPLYEQYF